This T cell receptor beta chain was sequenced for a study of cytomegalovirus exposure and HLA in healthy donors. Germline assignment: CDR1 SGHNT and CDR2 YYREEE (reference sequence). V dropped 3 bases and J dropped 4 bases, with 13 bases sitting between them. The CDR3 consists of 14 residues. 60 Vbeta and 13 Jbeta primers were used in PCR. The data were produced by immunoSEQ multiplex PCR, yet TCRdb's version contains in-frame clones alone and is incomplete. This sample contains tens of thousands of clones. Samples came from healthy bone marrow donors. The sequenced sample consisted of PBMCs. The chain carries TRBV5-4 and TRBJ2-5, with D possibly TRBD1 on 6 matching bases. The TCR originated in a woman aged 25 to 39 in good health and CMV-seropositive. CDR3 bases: TGTGCCAGCAGCTATAGGGGGAAAGCAGAGACCCAGTACTTC. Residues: CASSYRGKAETQYF.